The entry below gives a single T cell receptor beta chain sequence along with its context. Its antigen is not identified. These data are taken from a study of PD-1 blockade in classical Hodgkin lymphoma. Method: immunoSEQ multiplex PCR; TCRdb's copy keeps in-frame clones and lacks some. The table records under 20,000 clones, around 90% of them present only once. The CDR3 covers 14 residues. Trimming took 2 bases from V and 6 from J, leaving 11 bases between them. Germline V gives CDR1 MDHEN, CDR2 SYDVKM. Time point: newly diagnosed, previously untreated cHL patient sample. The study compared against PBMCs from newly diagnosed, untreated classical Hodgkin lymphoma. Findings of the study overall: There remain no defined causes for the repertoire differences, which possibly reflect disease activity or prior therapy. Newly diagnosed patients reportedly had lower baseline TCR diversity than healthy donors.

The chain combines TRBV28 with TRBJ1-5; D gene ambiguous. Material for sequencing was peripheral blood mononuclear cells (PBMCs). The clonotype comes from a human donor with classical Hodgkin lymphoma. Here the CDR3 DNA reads TGTGCCAGCAGTTTAATAGGGTATGGTCAGCCCCAGCATTTT. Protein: CASSLIGYGQPQHF. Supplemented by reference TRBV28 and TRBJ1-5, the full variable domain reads DVKVTQSSRYLVKRTGEKVFLECVQDMDHENMFWYRQDPGLGLRLIYFSYDVKMKEKGDIPEGYSVSREKKERFSLILESASTNQTSMYLCASSLIGYGQPQHFGDGTRLSIL.